The present T cell receptor beta chain was sequenced within a study of cytomegalovirus exposure and HLA in healthy donors. The CDR3 totals 17 residues. Germline lookup yields CDR1 MGHRA and CDR2 YSYEKL. The V gene end was trimmed by 2 bases and the J gene end by 4 bases; junction bases not matched to a gene: 8. Note on this clone: Its target is not known.

Study findings and constraints: When presence/absence was analysed, sequencing depth was taken to be roughly uniform across donors. The authors excluded some V segments, including TRBV6-2 and TRBV6-3, as indistinguishable. HLA alleles were associated with around 17,000 TCR beta sequences in a later analysis at 0.05 false discovery rate.

PCR primers comprised 60 Vbeta and 13 Jbeta primers. The assay was immunoSEQ multiplex PCR, and TCRdb's table has in-frame clones only and misses some. The data contain about 180,000 clones, more than 60% of them singletons. This rearrangement joins TRBV4-1 to TRBJ2-1, with TRBD1 identical over 10 bases. The clonotype comes from a human donor in good health. The specimen was PBMCs. CDR3 sequence reads: CASSQQPGQGRYNEQFF. CDR3 nucleotide sequence: TGCGCCAGCAGCCAACAACCGGGACAGGGGAGATACAATGAGCAGTTCTTC.